This T cell receptor (beta chain) was retrieved from a study of cytomegalovirus exposure and HLA in healthy donors. This CDR3 region has 17 residues. V gave up 4 bases and J gave up 2 bases; unmatched junction bases: 9. Per germline, CDR1 LGHNA and CDR2 YSLEER. Primers included in the PCR were 60 Vbeta and 13 Jbeta primers. Generated by immunoSEQ multiplex PCR, the TCRdb table keeps only in-frame clones and is missing some. The data contain about 110,000 clones, more than 70% of them singletons. The sequenced sample consisted of PBMCs. The TCR comes from a man aged 25 to 45 in good health and CMV-seronegative. The rearrangement uses TRBV4-3 and TRBJ2-3, with TRBD2 matching over 10 bases. The CDR3 loop is CASSPIKAGGPTDTQYF. Here the CDR3 DNA reads TGCGCCAGCAGCCCAATCAAAGCGGGGGGGCCCACAGATACGCAGTATTTT.